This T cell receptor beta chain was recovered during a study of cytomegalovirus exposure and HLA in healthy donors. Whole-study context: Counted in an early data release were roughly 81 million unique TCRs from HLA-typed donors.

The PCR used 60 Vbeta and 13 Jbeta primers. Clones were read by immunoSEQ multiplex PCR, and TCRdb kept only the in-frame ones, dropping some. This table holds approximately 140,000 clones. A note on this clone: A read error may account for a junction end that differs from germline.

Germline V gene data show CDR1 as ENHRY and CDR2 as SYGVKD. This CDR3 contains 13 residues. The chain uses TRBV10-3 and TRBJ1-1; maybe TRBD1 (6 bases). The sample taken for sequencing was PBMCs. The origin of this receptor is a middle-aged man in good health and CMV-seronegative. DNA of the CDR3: TGTGCCATCAGTGAAGACAGGTCCACTGGAGCTTTCTTT. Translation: CAISEDRSTGAFF.